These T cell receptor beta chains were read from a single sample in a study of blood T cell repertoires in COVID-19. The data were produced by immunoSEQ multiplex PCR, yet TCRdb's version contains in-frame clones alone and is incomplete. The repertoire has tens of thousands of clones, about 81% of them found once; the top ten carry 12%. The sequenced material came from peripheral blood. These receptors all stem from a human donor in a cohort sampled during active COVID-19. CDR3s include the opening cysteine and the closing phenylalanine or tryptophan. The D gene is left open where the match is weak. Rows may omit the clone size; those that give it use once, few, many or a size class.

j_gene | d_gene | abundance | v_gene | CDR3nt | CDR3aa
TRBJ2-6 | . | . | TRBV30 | TGTGCCTGGGGGGCGGGCGCCGGGGCCAACGTCCTGACTTTC | CAWGAGAGANVLTF
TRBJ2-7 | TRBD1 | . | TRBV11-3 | TGTGCCAGCAGCCCGAGGACAGGGGGCCACGAGCAGTACTTC | CASSPRTGGHEQYF
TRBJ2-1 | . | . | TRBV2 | TGTGCCAGCAGTGAAGCACGGGTTCCTTACAATGAGCAGTTCTTC | CASSEARVPYNEQFF
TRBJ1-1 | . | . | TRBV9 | TGTGCCAGCAGCGTAGAGGGGTTACGCTCTATGAACACTGAAGCTTTCTTT | CASSVEGLRSMNTEAFF
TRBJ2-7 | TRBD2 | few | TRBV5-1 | TGCGCCAGCAGCTTGGAGGCTAGCGGGGCCTACGAGCAGTACTTC | CASSLEASGAYEQYF
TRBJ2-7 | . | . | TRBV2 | TGTGCCAGCAGAACCACAGGGGCGGGGGAGCAGTACTTC | CASRTTGAGEQYF
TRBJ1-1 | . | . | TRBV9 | TGTGCCAGCAGCCCTCGTCGGGGGGGGAACACTGAAGCTTTCTTT | CASSPRRGGNTEAFF
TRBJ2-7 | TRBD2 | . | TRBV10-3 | TGTGCCATGAAACCAGCGGGAGCACCGGGGGAGCAGTACTTC | CAMKPAGAPGEQYF
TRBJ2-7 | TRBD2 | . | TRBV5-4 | TGTGCCAGCACCGGGACTAGCGGGGGGTCCTACGAGCAGTACTTC | CASTGTSGGSYEQYF
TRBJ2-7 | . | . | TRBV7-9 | TGTGCCAGCGGTTCCTCTGTACGGGTCTACGAGCAGTACTTC | CASGSSVRVYEQYF
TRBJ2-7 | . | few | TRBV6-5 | TGTGCCAGCGGCCTCAGACACGTCCCCTACGAGCAGTACTTC | CASGLRHVPYEQYF
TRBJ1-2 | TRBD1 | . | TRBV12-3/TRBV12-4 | TGTGCCAGCAGTTTCGACAGGGGGCAAGGCTACACCTTC | CASSFDRGQGYTF
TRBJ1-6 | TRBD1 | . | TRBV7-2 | TGTGCCAGCAGCGCAGGGGGTAAGAATTCACCCCTCCACTTT | CASSAGGKNSPLHF
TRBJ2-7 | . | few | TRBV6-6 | TGTGCCAGCAGCAGCGCCGACCGCTACGAGCAGTACTTC | CASSSADRYEQYF
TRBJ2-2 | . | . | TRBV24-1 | TGTGCCACCAGTGCGGAGACAGGCAACACCGGGGAGCTGTTTTTT | CATSAETGNTGELFF
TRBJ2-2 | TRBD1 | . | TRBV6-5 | TGTGCCACTCGGACAGGGTCGAACACCGGGGAGCTGTTTTTT | CATRTGSNTGELFF
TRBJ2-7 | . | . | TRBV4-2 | TGTGCCAGCAGCCAAGACCATACAGGGACCCCCTACGAGCAGTACTTC | CASSQDHTGTPYEQYF
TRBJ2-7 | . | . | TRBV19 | TGTGCCAGTAGTACCGGAGGGAACGAGCAGTACTTC | CASSTGGNEQYF
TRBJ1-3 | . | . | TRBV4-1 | TGCGCCAGCTCCTCCTTCTCAGGGGAGTACTCTGGAAACACCATATATTTT | CASSSFSGEYSGNTIYF
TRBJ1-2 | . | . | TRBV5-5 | TGTGCCAGCAGCCCCCGCTTCGGGGAAAATCGCTATGGCTACACCTTC | CASSPRFGENRYGYTF
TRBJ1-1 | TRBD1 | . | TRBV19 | TGTGCCAGCTGGGGGACAGGGGAAGGAGTCACTGAAGCTTTCTTT | CASWGTGEGVTEAFF
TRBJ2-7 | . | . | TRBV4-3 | TGCGCCAGCAGCCAAGATCCTGGGGGGGGGCCCTACGAGCAGTACTTC | CASSQDPGGGPYEQYF
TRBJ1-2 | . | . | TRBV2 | TGTGCCAGCAGTGATCCCCAGGAATCATATGGCTACACCTTC | CASSDPQESYGYTF
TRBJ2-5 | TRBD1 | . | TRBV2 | TGTGCCAGCACCTGGGTTGAGGGACAGGGGGTTGGGCAAGAGACCCAGTACTTC | CASTWVEGQGVGQETQYF
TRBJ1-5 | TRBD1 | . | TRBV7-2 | TGTGCCAGCAGCCCTTGGGACAGACAGCATCAGCCCCAGCATTTT | CASSPWDRQHQPQHF
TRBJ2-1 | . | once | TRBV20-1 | TGCAGTGCTAGTTTGTCTCATGAGCAGTTCTTC | CSASLSHEQFF
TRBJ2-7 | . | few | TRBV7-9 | TGTGCCAGCAGCGCGATATCGTCGGGAGAGCAGTACTTC | CASSAISSGEQYF
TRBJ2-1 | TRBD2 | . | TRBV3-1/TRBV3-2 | TGTGCCAGCAGCCAGCTAGCGGGAGGGAAATACAATGAGCAGTTCTTC | CASSQLAGGKYNEQFF
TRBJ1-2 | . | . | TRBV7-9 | TGTGCCAGCAGCTTAACAGAGCTAAACTATGGCTACACCTTC | CASSLTELNYGYTF
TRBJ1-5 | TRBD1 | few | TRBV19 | TGTGCCAGTAACCAGGGGGGAATAAATCAGCCCCAGCATTTT | CASNQGGINQPQHF
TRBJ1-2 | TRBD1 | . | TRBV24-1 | TGTGCCACCAGCTACCGACAGGGTGCTGGCTACACCTTC | CATSYRQGAGYTF
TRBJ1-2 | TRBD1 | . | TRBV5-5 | TGTGCCAGCAGCTCAGGGGGGAACTATGGCTACACCTTC | CASSSGGNYGYTF
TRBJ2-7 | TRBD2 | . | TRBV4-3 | TGCGCCAGCAGCCAAGGTCTAGCGGCTAGCTACGAGCAGTACTTC | CASSQGLAASYEQYF
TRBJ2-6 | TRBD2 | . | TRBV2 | TGTGCCAGCAGTGTACTAGCGGCTGGGGCCAACGTCCTGACTTTC | CASSVLAAGANVLTF
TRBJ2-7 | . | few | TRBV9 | TGTGCCAGCAGCGTAGCCGGGGGAGTGGTCAGCGAGCAGTACTTC | CASSVAGGVVSEQYF
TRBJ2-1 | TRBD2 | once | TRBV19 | TGTGCCAGTAGTATAGGACTAGCGGGCCGGAATGAGCAGTTCTTC | CASSIGLAGRNEQFF
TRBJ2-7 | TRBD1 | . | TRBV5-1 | TGCGCCAGCAGCTCAACAGGGGTTGAGGAGCAGTACTTC | CASSSTGVEEQYF
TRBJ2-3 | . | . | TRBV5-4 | TGTGCCAGCAGCAAATACCCGGGACTCGTTTTATCTGAGTATTTT | CASSKYPGLVLSEYF
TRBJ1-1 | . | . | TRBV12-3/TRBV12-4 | TGTGCCAGCAGTTTAGGAGGGAACACTGAAGCTTTCTTT | CASSLGGNTEAFF
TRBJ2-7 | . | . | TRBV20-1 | TGCAGTGCACCGCACATTACCGAGCAGTACTTC | CSAPHITEQYF
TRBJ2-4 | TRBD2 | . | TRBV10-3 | TGTGCCATCAGTGAGTCGGGGAGGGAAAACATTCAGTACTTC | CAISESGRENIQYF
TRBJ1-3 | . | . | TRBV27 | TGTGCCAGCAGTTTAATACACCCTGGAAACACCATATATTTT | CASSLIHPGNTIYF
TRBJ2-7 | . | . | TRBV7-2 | TGTGCCAGCAGCCCGACGTGGAGTTGGGACGAGCAGTACTTC | CASSPTWSWDEQYF
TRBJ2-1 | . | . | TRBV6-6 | TGTGCCAGCAGTTACGGGGTAGCGATGAATGAGCAGTTCTTC | CASSYGVAMNEQFF
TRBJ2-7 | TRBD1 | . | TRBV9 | TGTGCCAGCAGCACGATCGAGGGGGCCGGCGGCGAGCAGTACTTC | CASSTIEGAGGEQYF